One and the same sample provided the 28 T cell receptor beta chains below, sequenced in a study of identical twins. TCRdb analysed the 5' RACE reads with MiXCR anew, one entry per CDR3 protein. Of 1.5 million or so distinct CDR3 sequences in the sample, more than 30% were seen once. Sequencing used cord blood. These TCRs come from a newborn girl in good health.

There are a few counts of this clonotype. The chain uses TRBV12-3 or TRBV12-4 and TRBJ2-5; the match to TRBD2 covers 7 bases. The V and J ends lost 3 bases and 4 bases, in that order; junction bases with no gene match: 2. This CDR3 is 13 amino acids long. CDR3 loop: CASSFTSAETQYF. The CDR3 nucleotides read TGTGCCAGCAGTTTCACTAGCGCAGAGACCCAGTACTTC.

The V and J genes are TRBV7-2 and TRBJ2-7; TRBD1 agrees at 7 bases. Trimming cost V 1 base and J 2 bases; bases outside gene matches: 14. The CDR3 consists of 18 residues. The V gene's germline CDR1 is SGHTA and CDR2 FQGNSA. The CDR3 bases are TGTGCCAGCAGCTTAGTTATCCCTGGACAGGCAAACCCCTACGAGCAGTACTTC. It yields the protein CASSLVIPGQANPYEQYF.

This rearrangement joins TRBV20-1 to TRBJ2-7, with TRBD1 identical over 7 bases. V shed 2 bases, J shed 0 bases, and the junction held 10 bases outside the gene matches. Per the germline V gene, CDR1 is DFQATT and CDR2 is SNEGSKA (reference sequence). CDR3 length equals 16 residues. The DNA of the CDR3 is TGCAGTGCTAGACCCCGGGACAGTTGGAGCTCCTACGAGCAGTACTTC. This sequence encodes CSARPRDSWSSYEQYF.

This clonotype was picked up many times. The chain has TRBV5-1 and TRBJ2-3; D call uncertain. Germline V gene sequence: CDR1 SGHRS, CDR2 YFSETQ. The CDR3 extends over 15 amino acids. With 2 bases removed from V and 1 base from J, the gap between germline ends came to 11 bases. The CDR3 DNA follows: TGCGCCAGCAGCTTTCCGCGTCAGGGCACAGATACGCAGTATTTT. Amino acids: CASSFPRQGTDTQYF.

The V gene is TRBV5-4, the J gene TRBJ2-6; D call uncertain. Germline values: CDR1 SGHNT, CDR2 YYREEE (reference sequence). With 2 bases removed from V and 0 bases from J, the gap between germline ends came to 6 bases. This CDR3 has 15 amino acids. The CDR3 loop reads CASSFIDSGANVLTF. CDR3 in DNA: TGTGCCAGCAGCTTCATAGACTCTGGGGCCAACGTCCTGACTTTC.

The rearrangement uses TRBV6-5 and TRBJ2-3; 10 positions match TRBD2. CDR1 is MNHEY and CDR2 is SVGAGI in the germline V gene. The V and J ends lost 6 bases and 3 bases, in that order; junction bases with no gene match: 6. CDR3 size: 15 residues. In DNA, the CDR3 is TGTGCCAGCAGAGCTAGCGGGAGCGCGACAGATACGCAGTATTTT. Its protein is CASRASGSATDTQYF.

V gene TRBV27 combines with J gene TRBJ2-3, with TRBD2 matching over 7 bases. The V and J ends lost 5 bases and 0 bases, in that order; junction bases with no gene match: 8. Germline V gene sequence: CDR1 MNHEY, CDR2 SMNVEV (reference sequence). The CDR3 has 16 residues. In DNA, the CDR3 is TGTGCCAGCAGTCCAAACGGACTAGTTAGCACAGATACGCAGTATTTT. It encodes CASSPNGLVSTDTQYF.

The chain couples TRBV9 to TRBJ2-1, with D maybe TRBD1 (6 bases). Germline CDR1 reads SGDLS; CDR2 reads YYNGEE. This CDR3 has 15 amino acids. Trimming left V 0 bases short and J 4 bases short, with 11 bases between. The CDR3 bases are TGTGCCAGCAGCGTAGAAGGTAGGGGGTACAATGAGCAGTTCTTC. This sequence encodes CASSVEGRGYNEQFF.

The chain uses TRBV6-1 and TRBJ1-1; 11 bases match TRBD1. The CDR3 has 17 residues. Germline CDR1 reads MNHNS; CDR2 reads SASEGT. The junction had 9 bases not matched to a gene; V was cut back by 5 bases and J by 1 base. CDR3 protein: CASSHPGQGEENTEAFF. The CDR3 DNA reads TGTGCCAGCAGTCATCCGGGACAGGGGGAAGAGAACACTGAAGCTTTCTTT.

The chain links TRBV12-3 or TRBV12-4 to TRBJ2-2; 10 nucleotides line up with TRBD1. V was pared by 1 base and J by 6 bases, with 2 bases of the junction left unmatched. The CDR3 is 15 residues long. The CDR3 region is CASSLGGTGAGELFF. The CDR3 region has the DNA TGTGCCAGCAGTTTAGGGGGGACAGGGGCCGGGGAGCTGTTTTTT.

The genes are TRBV7-2 and TRBJ1-1, with D tentatively TRBD1 (5 bases). Germline CDR1 SGHTA, CDR2 FQGNSA. Between the trimmed V and J ends, which lost 5 bases and 2 bases, there was a span of 15 bases. CDR3 size: 15 residues. The CDR3 here is CASSRRRGDNTEAFF. The CDR3 bases are TGTGCCAGCAGCAGGCGACGGGGGGATAACACTGAAGCTTTCTTT.

This clonotype was recorded once. The rearrangement joins TRBV14 to TRBJ2-5; tentatively, D is TRBD1 (5 bases). In germline, CDR1 is SGHDN, CDR2 FVKESK. The CDR3 covers 13 residues. V gave up 3 bases and J gave up 4 bases, with 9 bases separating them. CDR3 coding DNA: TGTGCCAGCAGCCAGAACCAGGGAGAGACCCAGTACTTC. It translates to CASSQNQGETQYF.

This clonotype was picked up a small number of times. The chain couples TRBV12-3 or TRBV12-4 to TRBJ2-7, with 7 bases identical to TRBD2. The CDR3 is made up of 18 amino acids. V dropped 3 bases and J dropped 3; count of bases not matched to a gene: 17. CDR3 DNA: TGTGCCAGCAGTTTCCGAGTCGCGGCGGGAGTACCGCACTACGAGCAGTACTTC. This sequence encodes CASSFRVAAGVPHYEQYF.

The chain couples TRBV20-1 to TRBJ2-7; 11 positions match TRBD2. With V trimmed by 8 bases and J by 7 bases, 10 bases remained unmatched. There are 13 residues in the CDR3. Germline lookup yields CDR1 DFQATT and CDR2 SNEGSKA (reference sequence). The CDR3 loop is CSITSGSNNEQYF. The DNA for the CDR3 is TGCAGTATCACTAGCGGGAGTAATAATGAGCAGTACTTC.

This clonotype was detected once. The CDR3 loop is CASSYGTGGFEAFF. CDR3 nucleotide sequence: TGTGCCAGCAGTTACGGGACAGGGGGTTTTGAAGCTTTCTTT. The V call is TRBV6-2 or TRBV6-3, the J call TRBJ1-1; TRBD1 matches at 11 bases. The germline CDR1 and CDR2 sequences are MNHEY and SVGEGT. The CDR3 covers 14 residues. The junction had 3 bases not matched to a gene; V was cut back by 2 bases and J by 7 bases.

The sample holds a few counts of this clonotype. This chain links TRBV29-1 with TRBJ2-7; 7 bases are a match to TRBD1. The germline V gene encodes CDR1 SQVTM and CDR2 ANQGSEA. V was clipped by 7 bases and J by 6 bases; unmatched bases: 12. The CDR3 sequence is 13 residues long. The CDR3 is CSGSPTGSAEQYF. The CDR3 region has the DNA TGCAGCGGTAGCCCGACAGGGTCCGCCGAGCAGTACTTC.

This clonotype was counted between two and nine times. The chain couples TRBV12-3 or TRBV12-4 to TRBJ2-1, with 7 bases that match TRBD2. This CDR3 has 18 residues. V shed 6 bases and J 5 bases; nucleotides not matched to a gene: 19. This chain's CDR3 is CASSPHLGKASGNNEQFF. CDR3 DNA sequence: TGTGCCAGCAGCCCCCACCTAGGGAAGGCTAGCGGAAACAATGAGCAGTTCTTC.

This clonotype was detected once. The rearrangement joins TRBV19 to TRBJ1-2, with TRBD1 identical over 8 bases. The trim removed 4 bases at V and 7 bases at J, leaving 8 bases unmatched. Per the germline V gene, CDR1 is LNHDA and CDR2 is SQIVND (reference sequence). The CDR3 spans 14 residues. The CDR3 region is CASSTRQGRFGYTF. The CDR3 DNA reads TGTGCCAGTAGTACCAGACAGGGGCGCTTTGGCTACACCTTC. The whole variable domain, remainder taken from reference TRBV19 and TRBJ1-2, is DGGITQSPKYLFRKEGQNVTLSCEQNLNHDAMYWYRQDPGQGLRLIYYSQIVNDFQKGDIAEGYSVSREKKESFPLTVTSAQKNPTAFYLCASSTRQGRFGYTFGSGTRLTVV.

This clonotype was found once. V usage is TRBV12-3 or TRBV12-4 and J usage is TRBJ1-4, with D hard to call. Trimming left V 3 bases short and J 6 bases short, with 11 bases between. The CDR3 is made up of 14 amino acids. CDR3 coding DNA: TGTGCCAGCAGTTTTATAAGGCGGGATGAAAAACTGTTTTTT. It translates to CASSFIRRDEKLFF.

This sequence joins TRBV6-2 or TRBV6-3 and TRBJ2-4, with 10 bases that match TRBD2. The CDR3 consists of 13 residues. Germline V CDR1 and CDR2: MNHEY, SVGEGT. J gave up 16 bases and V 2 bases, and 8 bases lay outside the gene matches. Written as DNA, the CDR3 is TGTGCCAGCAGTTACCAGGATAGCGGGAGGCTCTACTTC. Protein: CASSYQDSGRLYF.

The chain is built from TRBV10-3 and TRBJ2-1, with D hard to call. Trimming took off 6 bases at V and 8 bases at J, with 8 bases between the two ends. Germline V gene lookup returns CDR1 ENHRY and CDR2 SYGVKD. CDR3 size: 11 residues. The CDR3 here is CAISPSDEQFF. CDR3 DNA sequence: TGTGCCATCAGCCCCTCCGATGAGCAGTTCTTC.

This clonotype was counted a few times. The chain joins TRBV6-1 to TRBJ1-2; D call uncertain. Trimming stripped 6 bases from V and 4 bases from J, with 27 bases between. This CDR3 region has 18 residues. Germline-derived CDR1 and CDR2 are MNHNS and SASEGT. This CDR3 is CASRVPLNGRTLLYGYTF. CDR3 nucleotides: TGTGCCAGCAGGGTCCCCCTAAATGGGAGAACTCTTCTCTATGGCTACACCTTC.

The chain joins TRBV7-9 to TRBJ2-1, with D possibly being TRBD1 or TRBD2 (5 bases each). The J call may be incorrect, as the DNA end agrees better with TRBJ2-7. The CDR3 totals 15 residues. Germline CDR1 is SEHNR and CDR2 is FQNEAQ (reference sequence). The CDR3 protein is CASSKKRGITNEQYF. DNA of the CDR3: TGTGCCAGCAGCAAGAAGAGGGGTATCACCAATGAGCAGTACTTC.

The table lists this clonotype with a few counts. The chain carries TRBV7-2 and TRBJ2-7; 7 nucleotides match TRBD1. Germline CDR1 and CDR2: SGHTA and FQGNSA. This CDR3 has 15 amino acids. The V gene end was trimmed by 4 bases and the J gene end by 1 base; junction bases not matched to a gene: 7. The CDR3 DNA reads TGTGCCAGCAGCTCGTACAGGGGTGGGTCCTACGAGCAGTACTTC. Amino acids: CASSSYRGGSYEQYF.

Details on this clonotype: The junction departs from the called germline gene at one end, perhaps through a read error. In DNA, the CDR3 is TGCAGTTCTAGCGGTGTAAGCGGGAAGGTAGTCAACGAGCAGTACTTC. Translating it yields CSSSGVSGKVVNEQYF. V is TRBV20-1 and J is TRBJ2-7, with TRBD2 identical over 7 bases. The CDR3 covers 16 residues. Germline CDR1 is DFQATT and CDR2 is SNEGSKA (reference sequence).

This rearrangement joins TRBV7-2 to TRBJ1-4, with 10 bases identical to TRBD1. CDR3 length: 15 amino acids. V trimming: 1 base; J trimming: 7 bases; junction bases outside the gene matches: 3. CDR1 is SGHTA, CDR2 FQGNSA, per germline. The CDR3 DNA is TGTGCCAGCAGCTTAGTCGGGACAGGGGTTGAAAAACTGTTTTTT. Amino acids: CASSLVGTGVEKLFF.

This clonotype showed up just a few times. The chain links TRBV10-3 to TRBJ2-3; 13 bases agree with TRBD2. The CDR3 has 14 amino acids. The germline gives CDR1 ENHRY, CDR2 SYGVKD. Trimming removed 10 bases from V and 2 bases from J; junction bases left unmatched: 3. The CDR3 loop is CATGTSGATDTQYF. CDR3 nucleotide sequence: TGTGCCACCGGGACTAGCGGGGCCACAGATACGCAGTATTTT.

The chain combines TRBV7-9 with TRBJ1-1, with a tentative D call TRBD1 (5 bases). V was clipped by 5 bases and J by 1 base, with 14 bases between them. Germline CDR1 SEHNR, CDR2 FQNEAQ (reference sequence). The CDR3 consists of 15 residues. The DNA for the CDR3 is TGTGCCAGCAGCCTACCCAGGAGGGGGAACACTGAAGCTTTCTTT. Translating gives CASSLPRRGNTEAFF.